This TCR beta chain was identified during a study of Ad26.COV2.S vaccination and SARS-CoV-2 variants. CDR3 length: 16 residues. Trimming stripped 6 bases from V and 0 bases from J, with 15 bases between. Germline lookup yields CDR1 LNHDA and CDR2 SQIVND (reference sequence). Sample treatment: around 19 received Ad26.COV2.S at low or high dose, single or two shots; several received placebo; per-sample allocation not given. At day 63 after the first vaccine or placebo injection, samples were drawn. Assay used: immunoSEQ multiplex PCR; TCRdb lists only in-frame clones, some missing. The sample lists a few hundred thousand clones, 80% to 90% occurring once. This clone was found a few times.

V gene TRBV19 combines with J gene TRBJ1-5; TRBD1 is a possible D gene (6 bases). The sequencing used peripheral blood, collected in a trial of Ad26.COV2.S vaccine versus placebo. The sequence came from a person aged 18-65 years who received the Ad26.COV2.S COVID-19 vaccine or a placebo. CDR3 region: CASSMDSPTSNQPQHF. CDR3 nucleotides: TGTGCCAGTAGCATGGACAGCCCGACTAGCAATCAGCCCCAGCATTTT.